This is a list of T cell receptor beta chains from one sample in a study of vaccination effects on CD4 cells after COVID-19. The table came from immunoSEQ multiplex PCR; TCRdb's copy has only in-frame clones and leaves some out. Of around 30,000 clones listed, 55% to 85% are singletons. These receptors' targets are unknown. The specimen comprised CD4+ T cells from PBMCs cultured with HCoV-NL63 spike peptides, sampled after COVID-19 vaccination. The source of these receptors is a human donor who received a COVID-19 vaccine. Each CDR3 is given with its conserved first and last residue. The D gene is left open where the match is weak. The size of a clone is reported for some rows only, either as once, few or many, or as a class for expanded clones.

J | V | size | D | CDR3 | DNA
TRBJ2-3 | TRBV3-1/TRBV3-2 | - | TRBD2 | CASSRTGGGGRGTDTQYF | TGTGCCAGCAGCCGAACCGGGGGGGGCGGGAGGGGAACAGATACGCAGTATTTT
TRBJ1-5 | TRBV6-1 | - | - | CASSEDSWEGVNQPQHF | TGTGCCAGCAGTGAAGATAGTTGGGAGGGGGTCAATCAGCCCCAGCATTTT
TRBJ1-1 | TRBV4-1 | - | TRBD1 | CASSQSNRGQGDSFF | TGCGCCAGCAGCCAGAGTAATAGGGGACAGGGGGATTCTTTCTTT
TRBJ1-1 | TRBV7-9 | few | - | CASSQRDTEAFF | TGTGCCAGCAGCCAACGGGACACTGAAGCTTTCTTT
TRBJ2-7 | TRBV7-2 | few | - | CASSPLRLGRYEQYF | TGTGCCAGCAGCCCCCTCCGCCTGGGGAGGTACGAGCAGTACTTC
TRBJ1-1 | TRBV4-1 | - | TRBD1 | CASSQEGTGSITSEAFF | TGCGCCAGCAGCCAGGAGGGGACAGGCAGTATTACGTCTGAAGCTTTCTTT
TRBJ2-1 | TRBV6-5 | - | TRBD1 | CASSYSARTGYNEQFF | TGTGCCAGCAGTTACTCCGCCAGGACAGGTTACAATGAGCAGTTCTTC
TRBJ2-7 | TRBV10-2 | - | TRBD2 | CASRIAGSYEQYF | TGCGCCAGCAGAATAGCGGGATCCTACGAGCAGTACTTC
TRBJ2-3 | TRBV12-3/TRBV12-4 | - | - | CASSPRWADTQYF | TGTGCCAGCAGTCCCCGTTGGGCAGATACGCAGTATTTT
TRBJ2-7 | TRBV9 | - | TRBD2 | CASSAVAGGGLEQYF | TGTGCCAGCAGCGCCGTAGCGGGAGGCGGTCTCGAGCAGTACTTC
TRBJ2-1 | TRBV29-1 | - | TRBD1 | CSVPKTGTGVWNEQFF | TGCAGCGTTCCAAAAACCGGGACAGGGGTTTGGAATGAGCAGTTCTTC
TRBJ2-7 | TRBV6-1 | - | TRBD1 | CASSEPGQGRWQYF | TGTGCCAGCAGTGAGCCGGGACAGGGGAGGTGGCAGTACTTC
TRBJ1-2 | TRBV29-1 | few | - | CSVDKLNYGYTF | TGCAGCGTTGATAAACTTAACTATGGCTACACCTTC
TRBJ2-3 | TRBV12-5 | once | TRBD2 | CASGLVLAGTPDTQYF | TGTGCTAGTGGTTTGGTTCTAGCGGGGACCCCGGATACGCAGTATTTT
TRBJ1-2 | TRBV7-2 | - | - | CASSLVGGPYYGYTF | TGTGCCAGCAGCTTAGTAGGGGGACCCTACTATGGCTACACCTTC
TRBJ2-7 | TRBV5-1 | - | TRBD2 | CASTRTSGTYEQYF | TGCGCCAGCACCCGGACTAGCGGGACCTACGAGCAGTACTTC
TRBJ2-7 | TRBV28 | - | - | CASSLLYGSYEQYF | TGTGCCAGCAGTTTACTCTATGGGAGCTACGAGCAGTACTTC
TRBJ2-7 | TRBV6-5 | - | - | CASRGSGSYEQYF | TGTGCCAGCAGAGGATCCGGGAGCTACGAGCAGTACTTC
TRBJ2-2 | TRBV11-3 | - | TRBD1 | CASSPGGTGISGELFF | TGTGCCAGCAGCCCAGGCGGGACAGGGATATCCGGGGAGCTGTTTTTT
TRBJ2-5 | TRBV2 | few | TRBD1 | CASSESHRGETQYF | TGTGCCAGCAGTGAATCCCACAGGGGCGAGACCCAGTACTTC
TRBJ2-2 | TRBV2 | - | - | CASSEERLNSFGELFF | TGTGCCAGCAGTGAGGAGCGATTGAATTCCTTCGGGGAGCTGTTTTTT
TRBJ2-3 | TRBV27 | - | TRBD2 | CASRDTGTRPTNF | TGTGCCAGCAGAGATACCGGGACTAGGCCAACTAATTTT
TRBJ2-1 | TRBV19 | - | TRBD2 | CASSSKREGRRDEQFF | TGTGCCAGTAGCTCTAAGCGGGAGGGCCGAAGGGATGAGCAGTTCTTC
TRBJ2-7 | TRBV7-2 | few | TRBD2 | CASSFLSGGSEQYF | TGTGCCAGCAGCTTTCTGTCGGGAGGAAGCGAGCAGTACTTC
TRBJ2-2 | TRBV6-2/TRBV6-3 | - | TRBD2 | CASSYSGENTGELFF | TGTGCCAGCAGTTACAGCGGGGAGAACACCGGGGAGCTGTTTTTT
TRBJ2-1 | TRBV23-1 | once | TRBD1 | CASSQKGQADNEQFF | TGCGCCAGCAGTCAAAAGGGACAGGCCGACAATGAGCAGTTCTTC
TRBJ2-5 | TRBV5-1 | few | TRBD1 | CASSWDSAQETQYF | TGCGCCAGCAGCTGGGACAGCGCTCAAGAGACCCAGTACTTC
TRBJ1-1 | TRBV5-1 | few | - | CASRVRPGNTEAFF | TGCGCCAGCAGAGTCCGGCCGGGGAACACTGAAGCTTTCTTT
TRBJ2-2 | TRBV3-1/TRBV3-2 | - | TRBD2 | CASSQEFAGGVAGELFF | TGTGCCAGCAGCCAAGAATTCGCGGGAGGGGTCGCCGGGGAGCTGTTTTTT
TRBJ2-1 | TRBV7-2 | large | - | CASSSFRTLNNEQFF | TGTGCCAGCAGCTCCTTCAGGACGCTAAACAATGAGCAGTTCTTC
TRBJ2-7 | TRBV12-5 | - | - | CASGSQEYEQYF | TGTGCTAGTGGTTCACAGGAGTACGAGCAGTACTTC
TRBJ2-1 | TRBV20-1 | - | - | CSVTSNNEQFF | TGCAGTGTAACCAGTAACAATGAGCAGTTCTTC
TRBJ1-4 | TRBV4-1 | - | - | CASSQDVGEKLFF | TGCGCCAGCAGCCAAGATGTCGGGGAGAAACTGTTTTTT
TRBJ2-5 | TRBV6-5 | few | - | CASSYSPLEQETQYF | TGTGCCAGCAGTTACTCTCCTCTGGAACAAGAGACCCAGTACTTC
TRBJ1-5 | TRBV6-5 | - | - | CASSYSQGQQPQHF | TGTGCCAGCAGTTACTCCCAGGGGCAACAGCCCCAGCATTTT
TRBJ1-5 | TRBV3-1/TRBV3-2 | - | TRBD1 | CASSQTGSAQPQHF | TGTGCCAGCAGCCAGACAGGGTCCGCTCAGCCCCAGCATTTT
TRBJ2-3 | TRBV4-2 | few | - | CASSQVPPGYTDTQYF | TGTGCCAGCAGCCAAGTCCCCCCGGGCTACACAGATACGCAGTATTTT
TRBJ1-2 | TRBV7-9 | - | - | CASSPDLNGNYGYTF | TGTGCCAGCAGCCCCGACTTAAATGGGAACTATGGCTACACCTTC
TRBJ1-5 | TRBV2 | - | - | CASRPTTVSNQPQHF | TGTGCCAGCAGGCCTACGACAGTTAGCAATCAGCCCCAGCATTTT
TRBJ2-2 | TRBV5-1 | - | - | CASSLQPNTGELFF | TGCGCCAGCAGCTTACAGCCCAACACCGGGGAGCTGTTTTTT